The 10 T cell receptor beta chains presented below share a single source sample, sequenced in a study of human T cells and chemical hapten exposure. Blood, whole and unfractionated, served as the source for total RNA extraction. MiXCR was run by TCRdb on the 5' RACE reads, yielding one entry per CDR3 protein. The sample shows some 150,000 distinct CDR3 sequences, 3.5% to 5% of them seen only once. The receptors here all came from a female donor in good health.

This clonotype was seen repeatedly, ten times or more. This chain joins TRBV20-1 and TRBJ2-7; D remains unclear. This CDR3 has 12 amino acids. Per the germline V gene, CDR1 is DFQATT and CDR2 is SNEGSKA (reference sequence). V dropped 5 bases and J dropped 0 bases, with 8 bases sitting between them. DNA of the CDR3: TGCAGTGCTCAGGAGCGCTCCTACGAGCAGTACTTC. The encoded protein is CSAQERSYEQYF.

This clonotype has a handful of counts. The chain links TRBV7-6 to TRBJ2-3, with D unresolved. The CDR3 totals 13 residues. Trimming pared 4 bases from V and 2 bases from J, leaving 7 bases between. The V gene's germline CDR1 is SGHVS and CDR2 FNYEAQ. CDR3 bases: TGTGCCAGCAGCTCACCTCCCACAGATACGCAGTATTTT. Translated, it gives CASSSPPTDTQYF. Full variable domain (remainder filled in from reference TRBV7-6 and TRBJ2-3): GAGVSQSPRYKVTKRGQDVALRCDPISGHVSLYWYRQALGQGPEFLTYFNYEAQQDKSGLPNDRFSAERPEGSISTLTIQRTEQRDSAMYRCASSSPPTDTQYFGPGTRLTVL.

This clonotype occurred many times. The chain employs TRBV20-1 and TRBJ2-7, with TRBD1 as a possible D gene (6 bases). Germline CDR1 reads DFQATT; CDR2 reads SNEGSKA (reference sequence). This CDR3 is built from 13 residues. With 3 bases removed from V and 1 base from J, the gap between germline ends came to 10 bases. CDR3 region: CSASRGQSYEQYF. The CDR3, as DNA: TGCAGTGCTAGCAGGGGACAATCCTACGAGCAGTACTTC.

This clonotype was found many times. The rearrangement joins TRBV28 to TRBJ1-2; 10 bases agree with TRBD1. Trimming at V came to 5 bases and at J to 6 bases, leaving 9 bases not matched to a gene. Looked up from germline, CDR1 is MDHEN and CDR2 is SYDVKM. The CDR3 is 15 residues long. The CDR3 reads CASSLQGQGGDGYTF. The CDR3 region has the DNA TGTGCCAGCAGTCTCCAAGGACAGGGGGGTGATGGCTACACCTTC.

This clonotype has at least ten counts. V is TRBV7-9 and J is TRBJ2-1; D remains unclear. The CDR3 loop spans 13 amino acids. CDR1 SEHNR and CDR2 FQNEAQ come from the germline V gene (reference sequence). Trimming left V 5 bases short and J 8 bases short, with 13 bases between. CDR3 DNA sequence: TGTGCCAGCAGCCCCCGTATTGGCCATGAGCAGTTCTTC. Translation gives CASSPRIGHEQFF.

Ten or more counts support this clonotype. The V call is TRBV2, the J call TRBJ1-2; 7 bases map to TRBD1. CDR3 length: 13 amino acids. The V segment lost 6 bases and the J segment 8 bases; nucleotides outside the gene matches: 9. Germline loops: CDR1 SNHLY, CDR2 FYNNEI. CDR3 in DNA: TGTGCCAGCAGACCGGACAGGAGTGGAGGCTACACCTTC. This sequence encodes CASRPDRSGGYTF.

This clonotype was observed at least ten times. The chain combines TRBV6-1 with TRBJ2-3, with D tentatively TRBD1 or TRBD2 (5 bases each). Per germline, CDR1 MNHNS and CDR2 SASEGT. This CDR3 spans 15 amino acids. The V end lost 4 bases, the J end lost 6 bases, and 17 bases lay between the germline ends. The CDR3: CASSAEGTEGDTQYF. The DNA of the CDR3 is TGTGCCAGCAGTGCCGAGGGGACCGAGGGCGATACGCAGTATTTT.

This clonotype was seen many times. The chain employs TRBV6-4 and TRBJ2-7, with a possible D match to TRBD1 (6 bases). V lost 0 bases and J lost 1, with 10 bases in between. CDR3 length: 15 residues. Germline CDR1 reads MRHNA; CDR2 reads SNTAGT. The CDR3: CASSDSSGESYEQYF. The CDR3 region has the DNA TGTGCCAGCAGTGACTCCTCAGGGGAGTCCTACGAGCAGTACTTC.

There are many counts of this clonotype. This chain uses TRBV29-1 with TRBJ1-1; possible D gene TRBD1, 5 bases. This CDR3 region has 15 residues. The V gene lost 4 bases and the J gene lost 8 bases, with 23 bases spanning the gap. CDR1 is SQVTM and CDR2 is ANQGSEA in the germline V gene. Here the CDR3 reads CSVGPGQGRTQEAFF. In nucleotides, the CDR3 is TGCAGCGTTGGCCCTGGGCAGGGTAGGACCCAAGAAGCTTTCTTT.

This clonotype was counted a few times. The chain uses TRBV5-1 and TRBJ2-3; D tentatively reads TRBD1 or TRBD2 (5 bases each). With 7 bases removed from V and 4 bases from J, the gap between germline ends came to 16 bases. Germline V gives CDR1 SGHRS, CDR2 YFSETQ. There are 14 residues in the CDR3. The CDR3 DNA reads TGCGCCAGCTCTATTGGGGGATGTGCAGATACGCAGTATTTT. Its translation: CASSIGGCADTQYF. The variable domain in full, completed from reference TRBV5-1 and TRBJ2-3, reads KAGVTQTPRYLIKTRGQQVTLSCSPISGHRSVSWYQQTPGQGLQFLFEYFSETQRNKGNFPGRFSGRQFSNSRSEMNVSTLELGDSALYLCASSIGGCADTQYFGPGTRLTVL.